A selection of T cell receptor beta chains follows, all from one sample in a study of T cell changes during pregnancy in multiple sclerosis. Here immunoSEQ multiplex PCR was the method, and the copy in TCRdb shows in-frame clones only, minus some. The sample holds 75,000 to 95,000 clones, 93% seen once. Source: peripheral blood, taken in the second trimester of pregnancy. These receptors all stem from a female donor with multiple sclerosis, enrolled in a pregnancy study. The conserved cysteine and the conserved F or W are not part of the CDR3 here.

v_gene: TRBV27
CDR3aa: ASSWDKPSRQY

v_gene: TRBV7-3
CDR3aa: ASSPQEWEINTTNEKLF

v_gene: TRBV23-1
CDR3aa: ASSQSFDRTDRGEQF

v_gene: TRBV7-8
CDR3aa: ASTLERGNTEAF

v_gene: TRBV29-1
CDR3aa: SVETGDGYGYT

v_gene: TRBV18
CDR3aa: ASSPQGAYGYT

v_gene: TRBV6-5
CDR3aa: ASSYADSGTIY

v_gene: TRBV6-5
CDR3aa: ASSYSGGTTEAF

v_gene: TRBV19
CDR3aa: ASSMVGPLNTEAF

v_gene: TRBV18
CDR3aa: ASSIDRGSGEQY

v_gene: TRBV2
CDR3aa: ASSEVGGGASEQY

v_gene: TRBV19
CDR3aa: ASSIGDSRLNNEQF

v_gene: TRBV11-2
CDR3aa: ASSLERASYEQY

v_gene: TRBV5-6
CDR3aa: ASSLRQNTEAF

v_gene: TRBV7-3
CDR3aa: ASSLVRGTSRNEQF

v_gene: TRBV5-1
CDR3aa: ASSDGHSGANVLT

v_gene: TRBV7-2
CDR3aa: ASSLQGTSGRTYNEQF

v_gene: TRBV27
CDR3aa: ASRRGQGYGKLF

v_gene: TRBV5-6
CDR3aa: ASSLGTGTQPQH

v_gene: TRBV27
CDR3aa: ASSLVGEGPDTQY